This T cell receptor beta chain was recovered during a study of early T cells in non-severe SARS-CoV-2 infection. Study-level results: The study's VDJdb matching favored anti-spike CD8 responses and missed private and CD4 specificities.

The CDR3 covers 18 residues. With 1 base clipped from V and 0 bases from J, the junction kept 8 bases outside the gene matches. Germline V gene data show CDR1 as MNHEY and CDR2 as SVGAGI. TCRdb reprocessed the 5' RACE reads with MiXCR, giving one entry per CDR3 protein. The sample contains 65,000 to 95,000 distinct CDR3 sequences, roughly 9.6% of which appear only once. This clonotype was recorded many times. Its antigen is undetermined. Sequencing was done on a sample of whole blood. The receptor comes from an adult who was a healthcare worker with PCR-confirmed SARS-CoV-2 infection or an uninfected control (not recorded which). V and J are TRBV6-5 and TRBJ2-2; TRBD1 matches 7 bases. CDR3 sequence: CASSYFPRQGPNTGELFF. CDR3 sequence (DNA): TGTGCCAGCAGTTACTTCCCTAGACAGGGTCCGAACACCGGGGAGCTGTTTTTT.